This TCR beta chain was found in a study of T cell responses to AZD1222 COVID-19 vaccine. General observations from the study: Most donors were white British, females outnumbered males, and clonal diversity was possibly underestimated. Spike regions recognized by vaccine-associated CD4 TCRs spanned the protein, led by 160-218 and 743-854.

TCRdb's table, derived via immunoSEQ multiplex PCR, lists solely in-frame clones and lacks some. The sample records about 110,000 clones, approximately 90% being singletons. Concerning this clone itself: Its antigen is currently unknown.

The sequences come from peripheral blood, collected on day 0 of AZD1222 vaccination. The TCR was taken from an adult in good health.

The chain's CDR3 is CASSLRVRYEQYF. DNA for the CDR3: TGTGCCAGCAGCTTGCGAGTTCGGTACGAGCAGTACTTC. The J gene is TRBJ2-7, the V gene TRBV5-5; D gene unclear. Germline CDR1 reads SGHKS; CDR2 reads YYEKEE (reference sequence). The ends were cut back, 1 base at V and 4 bases at J, with 9 bases in the middle. The CDR3 is made up of 13 amino acids.